This TCR beta chain was observed in a study of CD8+ T cells in alopecia areata. V was pared by 5 bases and J by 2 bases, with 7 bases of the junction left unmatched. Germline V lookup: CDR1 MNHEY, CDR2 SMNVEV (reference sequence). There are 16 residues in the CDR3. Researchers gathered lesional scalp punch biopsies and peripheral blood from patients with alopecia areata. Separation by sorting yielded CD4+ and CD8+ T cells from PBMCs. Extracted from the samples, RNA was reverse transcribed into cDNA to serve as the sequencing template. Sequenced by immunoSEQ multiplex PCR; TCRdb stores in-frame clones only, minus some. Of around 250,000 clones in the sample, around two thirds were seen once.

The chain carries TRBV27 and TRBJ2-3; 10 nucleotides line up with TRBD2. This TCR was recovered from a human donor with alopecia areata. Sequences were derived from CD4+ T cells sorted from blood, sampled at week 0. The CDR3 region has the DNA TGTGCCAGCAGTCTAACTAGCGGGGCTGCCACAGATACGCAGTATTTT. Its protein is CASSLTSGAATDTQYF.